Included here is one TCR beta chain sequence, with context. What it binds is unknown. This entry is derived from a study of cytomegalovirus exposure and HLA in healthy donors. This cohort consisted of healthy bone marrow donors. General study points: Three chains linked to CMV were shown in vitro to be specific for CMV antigens. A later analysis found most CMV-associated TCR beta chains apparently HLA-restricted.

The PCR had 60 Vbeta and 13 Jbeta primers. TCRdb's copy holds only in-frame clones and misses some; the assay was immunoSEQ multiplex PCR. This sample has 200,000 or so clones, with around 80% found just once. Source material: PBMCs. This sequence was found in a girl aged 2-10 years in good health and CMV-seronegative.

CDR3 coding DNA: TGTGCCAGCAGTGACAGGGGGCAGGATCAGCCCCAGCATTTT. Encoded protein: CASSDRGQDQPQHF. This chain joins TRBV2 and TRBJ1-5, with 8 bases matching TRBD1. Germline lookup yields CDR1 SNHLY and CDR2 FYNNEI. V was clipped by 3 bases and J by 5 bases; unmatched bases: 3. This CDR3 region has 14 residues.